This TCR beta chain was captured in a study of shared T cell receptors in the human thymus. The method was immunoSEQ multiplex PCR; TCRdb's version includes in-frame clones alone and lacks a portion of them. Of hundreds of thousands of clones listed, over 75% are singletons. These same data were also listed under a study on human thymus T cells. That paper states: Those donating were healthy Finnish infants in corrective surgery for congenital heart defects. Corrective cardiac surgery supplied the resected thymus tissue. Across thymic and blood repertoires, the usage of V and J genes appeared to be biased.

The source of this sequence is a boy under two years old with a congenital heart defect. Source material: thymocytes.

The CDR3 coding sequence is TGTGCCAGCAGCCACGGTTGGAATGAGCAGTTCTTC. This encodes CASSHGWNEQFF. The V call is TRBV5-6, the J call TRBJ2-1; D is ambiguous. Deletions cut 4 bases from V and 7 bases from J, with 9 bases between. CDR3 length: 12 residues. Germline CDR1 is SGHDT and CDR2 is YYEEEE.